The T cell receptor (beta chain) under discussion was sequenced for a study of T cell repertoires in cytomegalovirus infection. CDR1 is SGHTA, CDR2 FQGNSA, per germline. The V and J ends lost 5 bases and 2 bases respectively, with 21 bases between them. There are 17 residues in the CDR3. MiXCR was run by TCRdb on the reads, yielding one entry per CDR3 protein. Among approximately 590,000 distinct CDR3 sequences listed, roughly 42% were seen once. Only a few counts were recorded for this clonotype. The target antigen is unknown. The source of this sequence is a human donor in good health (CMV status not recorded). Some clones in this sample may be carry-over from other donors' samples. This chain links TRBV7-2 with TRBJ1-2; D remains unclear. This material consisted of cultured PBMCs, taken from culture after CMV antigen stimulation. CDR3 region: CASSPWASSQVNYGYTF. CDR3 DNA sequence: TGTGCCAGCAGCCCCTGGGCTAGTAGTCAGGTGAACTATGGCTACACCTTC.